This T cell receptor beta chain appears in the sequencing data of a study of T cells after yellow fever vaccination. TCRdb reprocessed the 5' RACE reads with MiXCR, giving one entry per CDR3 protein. Of hundreds of thousands of distinct CDR3 sequences in the sample, approximately 13% were seen once. The V gene lost 1 base and the J gene lost 4 bases, with 9 bases spanning the gap. This CDR3 has 14 amino acids. The V gene's germline CDR1 is SEHNR and CDR2 FQNEAQ (reference sequence). Material: PBMCs, obtained on the day of the yellow fever booster vaccination. The chain has TRBV7-9 and TRBJ2-3; D call uncertain. The sequence derives from a man in his thirties or forties who received the YFV17D yellow fever vaccine. CDR3 in amino acids: CASSLVNIPDTQYF. The CDR3 bases are TGTGCCAGCAGCTTAGTCAATATACCAGATACGCAGTATTTT.